The 8 T cell receptor beta chains below all came from one sample that was sequenced in a study of T-cell reconstitution after alpha-beta-depleted transplantation in children. Unique molecular identifiers were built into the TCRbeta library. MiXCR, run by TCRdb on the PCR reads, gives a single entry per CDR3 protein. The sample contains roughly 240,000 distinct CDR3 sequences, 6.5% to 9% of which appear only once. The specimen was PBMCs, mostly from graft donor cells, collected 180 days after TCRalphabeta/CD19-depleted stem cell transplant. The receptors stem from a male patient aged 5 to 17 who had a stem cell transplant for acute lymphoblastic leukemia, so the T cells may come from the graft donor.

This clonotype was found many times. The J gene is TRBJ1-2, the V gene TRBV4-1; TRBD1 is a possible D gene (6 bases). Germline V gene lookup returns CDR1 MGHRA and CDR2 YSYEKL. Trimming removed 4 bases from V and 4 bases from J, with 13 bases in between. This CDR3 has 14 amino acids. This chain's CDR3 is CASSPEGEAYGYTF. The CDR3 DNA reads as TGCGCCAGCAGCCCTGAGGGGGAGGCCTATGGCTACACCTTC.

Ten or more counts support this clonotype. The chain recombines TRBV29-1 with TRBJ1-2, with no clear D. The CDR3 spans 13 residues. CDR1 is SQVTM, CDR2 ANQGSEA, per germline. Trimming shortened V by 2 bases and J by 3 bases, and 10 bases separated the two germline ends. CDR3 residues: CSVELIEDYGYTF. For the CDR3, the DNA is TGCAGCGTTGAATTGATAGAGGACTATGGCTACACCTTC.

This clonotype came up many times. The chain has TRBV20-1 and TRBJ2-7, with 9 bases that match TRBD1. The CDR3 runs 12 residues. The junction had 2 bases not matched to a gene; V was cut back by 3 bases and J by 5 bases. From germline, CDR1 is DFQATT and CDR2 SNEGSKA (reference sequence). CDR3 in amino acids: CSASGQGHEQYF. DNA for the CDR3: TGCAGTGCTAGCGGACAGGGGCACGAGCAGTACTTC.

This clonotype has at least ten counts. The chain recombines TRBV12-3 or TRBV12-4 with TRBJ2-5; tentative D call: TRBD1 (6 bases). V lost 2 bases and J 2 bases, leaving 6 bases between the germline ends. This CDR3 is built from 13 residues. CDR3 DNA sequence: TGTGCCAGCAGTTTAAGGGGGCAAGAGACCCAGTACTTC. This gives the protein CASSLRGQETQYF.

The sample holds many counts of this clonotype. The CDR3 bases are TGTGCCAGCAGCTTAGAGTTTCACACTGAAGCTTTCTTT. This encodes CASSLEFHTEAFF. This rearrangement joins TRBV7-3 to TRBJ1-1; no clear D. The length of the CDR3 is 13 residues. The ends were cut back, 2 bases at V and 3 bases at J, with 7 bases in the middle. Germline-derived CDR1 and CDR2 are SGHTA and FQGTGA.

On this clonotype: A much more abundant neighbour one base away suggests this may be a read error. The V and J genes are TRBV19 and TRBJ2-1, with D perhaps TRBD2 (6 bases). The CDR3 extends over 14 amino acids. Trimming removed 6 bases from V and 4 bases from J, with 13 bases in between. Germline loops: CDR1 LNHDA, CDR2 SQIVND (reference sequence). CDR3 in DNA: TGTGCCAGTAGGGGACTCGGGGCGTACAATGAGCAGTTCTTC. Translated: CASRGLGAYNEQFF.

This clonotype was observed at least ten times. J is TRBJ1-4 and V is TRBV12-3 or TRBV12-4, with D unresolved. CDR3 length equals 11 residues. V was trimmed by 6 bases and J by 6 bases, leaving 5 bases between them. This chain's CDR3 is CASSRDEKLFF. DNA of the CDR3: TGTGCCAGCAGCCGGGATGAAAAACTGTTTTTT.

The CDR3 loop reads CASIFARRGTDTQYF. The CDR3 nucleotides read TGTGCCAGCATTTTCGCCCGGAGGGGCACAGATACGCAGTATTTT. J is TRBJ2-3 and V is TRBV6-5; tentative D call: TRBD2 (6 bases). Looked up from germline, CDR1 is MNHEY and CDR2 is SVGAGI. The CDR3 is 15 amino acids. Deletions cut 7 bases from V and 1 base from J, with 15 bases between.